This TCR beta chain is from a study of cytomegalovirus exposure and HLA in healthy donors. Study conclusions and caveats: Most sequenced TCRs were rare (though some public TCRs occurred in many donors). There were some V segments, including TRBV6-2 and TRBV6-3, excluded as indistinguishable. In an earlier analysis, productive rearrangement rates for most beta V segments clustered near 87% or 30%. Among the sequence variants, a highly shared cluster was likely an artifact of sequencing.

CDR3 length: 13 residues. Germline values: CDR1 SGDLS, CDR2 YYNGEE. Trimming shortened V by 2 bases and J by 7 bases, and 9 bases separated the two germline ends. The PCR used 60 Vbeta and 13 Jbeta primers. Sequencing was performed with immunoSEQ multiplex PCR; in TCRdb, only in-frame clones are kept and a portion is missing. The table shows 150,000 to 200,000 clones, with around 74% occurring only once. Regarding this clone: Its antigen remains unidentified.

The rearrangement joins TRBV9 to TRBJ2-2, with D possibly TRBD2 on 6 matching bases. The sequenced material came from PBMCs. The receptor was derived from a female donor in good health and CMV-seronegative. The CDR3 DNA follows: TGTGCCAGCAGCGTTAGCGGAAACGGGGAGCTGTTTTTT. It encodes CASSVSGNGELFF.